This T cell receptor beta chain originates from a study of shared clonotypes between healthy human individuals. Sequenced by immunoSEQ multiplex PCR; TCRdb stores in-frame clones only, minus some. The sample has 1.5 million to 2.5 million clones; about 95% are singletons. This clone showed up just once. CD8 cells regarded as naive lacked CD45RO, were positively chosen for CCR7, and omitted terminally differentiated effector memory CD45RA+ cells. The donors, all of them Caucasian adults, lived in Nashville, Tennessee. Sequenced sample: naive CD8+ T cells sorted from blood. The sequence was collected from a man aged 18 to 29 in good health.

The CDR3 DNA sequence: TGTGCCAGCTCACCTACGGACAGGGGGCCGTACGAGCAGTACTTC. Protein sequence: CASSPTDRGPYEQYF. The chain recombines TRBV18 with TRBJ2-7; the match to TRBD1 covers 11 bases. Trimming removed 3 bases from V and 4 bases from J; junction bases left unmatched: 5. The CDR3 spans 15 residues. Germline V CDR1 and CDR2: KGHSH, LQKENI.